A selection of T cell receptor beta chains follows, all from one sample in a study of blood T cell repertoires in COVID-19. Here immunoSEQ multiplex PCR was the method, and the copy in TCRdb shows in-frame clones only, minus some. The table includes 120,000 or so clones, about 80% detected once. The sequencing sample was made of peripheral blood. Receptors originate from a human donor in a cohort sampled during active COVID-19. Each CDR3 is given without its conserved first and last residue.

J gene: TRBJ1-6; V gene: TRBV6-5; CDR3 protein: ASRLGPNNSPLH
J gene: TRBJ1-2; V gene: TRBV4-1; CDR3 protein: ASSQVFRGDGYT
J gene: TRBJ1-3; V gene: TRBV2; CDR3 protein: ASMRDSGNTIY
J gene: TRBJ2-1; V gene: TRBV7-3; CDR3 protein: ASSLGLAGSNEQF
J gene: TRBJ2-3; V gene: TRBV11-3; CDR3 protein: ASSPGGLWSTDTQY
J gene: TRBJ1-4; V gene: TRBV7-9; CDR3 protein: ASSLRQEINEKLF
J gene: TRBJ2-7; V gene: TRBV27; CDR3 protein: ASSQGQGSTYEQY
J gene: TRBJ2-7; V gene: TRBV5-4; CDR3 protein: ASSLAGTGSSYEQY
J gene: TRBJ1-5; V gene: TRBV7-2; CDR3 protein: ASSSGQGLQPQH
J gene: TRBJ2-7; V gene: TRBV18; CDR3 protein: ASSAEILGSGTAYEQY
J gene: TRBJ2-3; V gene: TRBV30; CDR3 protein: AWSVLGGSSADTQY
J gene: TRBJ1-4; V gene: TRBV5-1; CDR3 protein: ASSLYRATNEKLF
J gene: TRBJ1-4; V gene: TRBV15; CDR3 protein: ATSGYRVSTNEKLF
J gene: TRBJ2-7; V gene: TRBV18; CDR3 protein: ASSLTGLKRSYEQY
J gene: TRBJ2-5; V gene: TRBV10-3; CDR3 protein: AVLAGLKETQY
J gene: TRBJ1-1; V gene: TRBV19; CDR3 protein: ASSIPLRNTEAF
J gene: TRBJ2-1; V gene: TRBV28; CDR3 protein: ASSPILGDEQF
J gene: TRBJ2-7; V gene: TRBV5-8; CDR3 protein: ASSHPPGGVYEQY
J gene: TRBJ1-5; V gene: TRBV6-5; CDR3 protein: ASRPGDRVNQPQH
J gene: TRBJ2-1; V gene: TRBV12-3/TRBV12-4; CDR3 protein: ASSFELNEQF
J gene: TRBJ1-2; V gene: TRBV6-6; CDR3 protein: ASSRDREGYGYT
J gene: TRBJ2-2; V gene: TRBV4-1; CDR3 protein: ASSLSGTVNTGELF
J gene: TRBJ1-5; V gene: TRBV19; CDR3 protein: ASRTLGGYSNQPQH
J gene: TRBJ1-2; V gene: TRBV6-5; CDR3 protein: ASSAQGALNGYT
J gene: TRBJ2-5; V gene: TRBV6-5; CDR3 protein: ASSYQGSEETQY
J gene: TRBJ1-2; V gene: TRBV30; CDR3 protein: AWSSGQGARGYT
J gene: TRBJ2-5; V gene: TRBV29-1; CDR3 protein: SVYGGQGLETQY
J gene: TRBJ1-2; V gene: TRBV28; CDR3 protein: ASSTHRQAIYGYT